This TCR beta chain was retrieved from a study of blood T cell repertoires in COVID-19. As originally analysed: Cell counts per sample came from amplifying reference gene primers. TCRdb's table, derived via immunoSEQ multiplex PCR, lists solely in-frame clones and lacks some. V and J calls and clone size are those listed in that table; D and trimming were worked out from the DNA. The sample records a few hundred thousand clones, about 80% being singletons. The source of this sequence is a man over 45 who had recovered from COVID-19. The sequencing sample was made of PBMCs or T cells enriched from blood (not recorded which).

DNA of the CDR3: TGTGCCTCCTCCCAGTGGGGCGGAACCGAGCAGTACTTC. Translated, it gives CASSQWGGTEQYF. V gene TRBV30 combines with J gene TRBJ2-7; a weak D match, TRBD1 (5 bases). Trimming took 7 bases from V and 6 from J, leaving 19 bases between them. Germline CDR1 reads GTSNPN; CDR2 reads SVGIG (reference sequence). The CDR3 contains 13 residues.